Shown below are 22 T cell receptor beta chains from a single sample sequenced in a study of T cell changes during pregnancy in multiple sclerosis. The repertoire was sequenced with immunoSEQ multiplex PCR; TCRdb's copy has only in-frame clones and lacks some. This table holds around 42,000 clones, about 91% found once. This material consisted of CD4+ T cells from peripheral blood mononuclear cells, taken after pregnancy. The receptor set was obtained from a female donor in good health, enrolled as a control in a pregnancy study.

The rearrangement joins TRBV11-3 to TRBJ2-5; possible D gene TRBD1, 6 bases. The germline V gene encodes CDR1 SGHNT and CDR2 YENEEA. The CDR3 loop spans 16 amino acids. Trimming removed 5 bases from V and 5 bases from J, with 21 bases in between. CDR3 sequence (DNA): TGTGCCAGCAGCGCCGGGACACCCGAGGGGATTGAGACCCAGTACTTC. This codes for CASSAGTPEGIETQYF.

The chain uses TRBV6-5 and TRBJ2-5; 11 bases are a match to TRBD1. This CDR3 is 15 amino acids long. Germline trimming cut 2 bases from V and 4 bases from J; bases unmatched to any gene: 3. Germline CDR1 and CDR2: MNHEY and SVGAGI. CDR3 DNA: TGTGCCAGCAGTTACGCCGGGACAGGGGGAGAGACCCAGTACTTC. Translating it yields CASSYAGTGGETQYF.

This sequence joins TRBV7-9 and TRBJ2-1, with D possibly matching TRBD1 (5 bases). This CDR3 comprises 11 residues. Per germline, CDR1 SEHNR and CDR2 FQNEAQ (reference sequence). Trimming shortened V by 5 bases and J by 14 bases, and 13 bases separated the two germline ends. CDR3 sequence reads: CASSKGKGKFF. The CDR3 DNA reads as TGTGCCAGCAGCAAGGGGAAGGGGAAGTTCTTC.

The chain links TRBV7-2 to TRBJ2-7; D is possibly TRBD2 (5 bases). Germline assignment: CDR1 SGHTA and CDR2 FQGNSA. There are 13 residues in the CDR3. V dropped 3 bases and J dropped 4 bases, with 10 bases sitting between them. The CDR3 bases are TGTGCCAGCAGCTTCGGGCGCGGGTACGAGCAGTACTTC. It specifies CASSFGRGYEQYF.

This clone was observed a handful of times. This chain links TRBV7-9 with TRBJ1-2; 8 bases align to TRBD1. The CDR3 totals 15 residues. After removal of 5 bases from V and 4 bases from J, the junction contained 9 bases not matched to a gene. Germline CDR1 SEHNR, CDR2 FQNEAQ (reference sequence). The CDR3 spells CASSPGQGRSYGYTF. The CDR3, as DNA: TGTGCCAGCAGCCCCGGACAGGGAAGAAGCTATGGCTACACCTTC.

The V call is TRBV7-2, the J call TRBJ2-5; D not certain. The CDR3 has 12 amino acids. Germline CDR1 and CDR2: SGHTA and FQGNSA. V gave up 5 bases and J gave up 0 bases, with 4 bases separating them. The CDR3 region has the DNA TGTGCCAGCAGCCAGTACCAAGAGACCCAGTACTTC. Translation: CASSQYQETQYF.

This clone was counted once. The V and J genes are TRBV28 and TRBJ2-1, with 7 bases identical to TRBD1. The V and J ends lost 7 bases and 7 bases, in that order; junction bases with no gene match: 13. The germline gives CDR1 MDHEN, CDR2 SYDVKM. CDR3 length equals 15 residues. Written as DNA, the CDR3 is TGTGCCAGCAAAGTGACAGGGTCAATGAGGAATGAGCAGTTCTTC. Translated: CASKVTGSMRNEQFF.

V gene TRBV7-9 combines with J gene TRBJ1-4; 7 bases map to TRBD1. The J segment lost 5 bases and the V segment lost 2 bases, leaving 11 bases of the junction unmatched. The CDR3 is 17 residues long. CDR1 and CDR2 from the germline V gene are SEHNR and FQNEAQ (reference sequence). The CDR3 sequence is CASSLRVWGQPNEKLFF. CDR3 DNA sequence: TGTGCCAGCAGCTTAAGAGTTTGGGGACAGCCAAATGAAAAACTGTTTTTT.

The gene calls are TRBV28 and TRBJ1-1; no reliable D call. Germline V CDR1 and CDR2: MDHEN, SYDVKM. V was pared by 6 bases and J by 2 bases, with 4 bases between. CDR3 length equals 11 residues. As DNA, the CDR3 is TGTGCCAGCAGGGGCAACACTGAAGCTTTCTTT. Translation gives CASRGNTEAFF.

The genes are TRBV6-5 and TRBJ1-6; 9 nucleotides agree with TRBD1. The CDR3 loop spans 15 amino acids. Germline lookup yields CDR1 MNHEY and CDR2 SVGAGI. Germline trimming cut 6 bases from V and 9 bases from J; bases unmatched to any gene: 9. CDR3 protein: CASSRAQGAASPLHF. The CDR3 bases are TGTGCCAGCAGCCGCGCACAGGGGGCGGCTTCACCCCTCCACTTT.

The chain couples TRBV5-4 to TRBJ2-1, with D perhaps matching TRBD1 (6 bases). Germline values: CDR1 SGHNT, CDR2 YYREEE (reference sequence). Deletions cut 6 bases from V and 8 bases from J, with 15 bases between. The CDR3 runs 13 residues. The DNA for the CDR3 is TGTGCCAGCACCCTACAGGGTGTCGATGAGCAGTTCTTC. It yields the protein CASTLQGVDEQFF.

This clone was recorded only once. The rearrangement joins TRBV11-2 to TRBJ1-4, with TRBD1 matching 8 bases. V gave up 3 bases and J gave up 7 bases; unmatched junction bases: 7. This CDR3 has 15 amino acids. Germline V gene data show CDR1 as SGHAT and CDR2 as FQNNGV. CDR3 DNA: TGTGCCAGCAGCTTCCCAGGGGGCGGAAGTGAAAAACTGTTTTTT. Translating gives CASSFPGGGSEKLFF.

CDR3 sequence: CASSFGGTNTGELFF. In DNA, the CDR3 is TGTGCCAGCAGCTTCGGCGGAACGAACACCGGGGAGCTGTTTTTT. The rearrangement uses TRBV7-9 and TRBJ2-2; D uncertain. Germline-derived CDR1 and CDR2 are SEHNR and FQNEAQ (reference sequence). With 3 bases removed from V and 0 bases from J, the gap between germline ends came to 8 bases. The CDR3 runs to 15 residues.

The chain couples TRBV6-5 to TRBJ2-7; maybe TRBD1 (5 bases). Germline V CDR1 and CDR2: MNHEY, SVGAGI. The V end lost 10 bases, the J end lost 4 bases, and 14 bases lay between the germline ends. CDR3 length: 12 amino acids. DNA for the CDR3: TGTGCCACCGGGCCCAGGGAATACGAGCAGTACTTC. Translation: CATGPREYEQYF.

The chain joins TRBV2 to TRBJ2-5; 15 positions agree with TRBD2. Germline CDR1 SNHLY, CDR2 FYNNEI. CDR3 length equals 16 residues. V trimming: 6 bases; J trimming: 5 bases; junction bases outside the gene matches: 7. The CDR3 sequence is CASRGTSGGRRETQYF. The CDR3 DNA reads TGTGCCAGCAGGGGGACTAGCGGGGGGAGGCGGGAGACCCAGTACTTC.

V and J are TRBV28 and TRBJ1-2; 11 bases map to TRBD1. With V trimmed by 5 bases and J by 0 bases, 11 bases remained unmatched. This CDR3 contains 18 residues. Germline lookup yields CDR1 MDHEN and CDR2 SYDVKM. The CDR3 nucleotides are TGTGCCAGCAGTGTAGGGGGGACAGGGGGGGTAGCTAACTATGGCTACACCTTC. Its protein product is CASSVGGTGGVANYGYTF.

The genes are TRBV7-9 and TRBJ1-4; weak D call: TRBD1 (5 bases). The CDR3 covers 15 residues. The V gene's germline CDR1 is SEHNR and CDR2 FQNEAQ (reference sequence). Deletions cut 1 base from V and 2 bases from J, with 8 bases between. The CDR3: CASSLDRTTNEKLFF. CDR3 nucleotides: TGTGCCAGCAGCTTAGACAGGACGACTAATGAAAAACTGTTTTTT.

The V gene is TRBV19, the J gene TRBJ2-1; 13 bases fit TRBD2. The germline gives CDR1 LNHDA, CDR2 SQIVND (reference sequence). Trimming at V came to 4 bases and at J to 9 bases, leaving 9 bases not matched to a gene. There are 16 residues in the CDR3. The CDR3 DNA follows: TGTGCCAGTAGTACCCCTACTAGCGGGAGGGCCGGTGAGCAGTTCTTC. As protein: CASSTPTSGRAGEQFF. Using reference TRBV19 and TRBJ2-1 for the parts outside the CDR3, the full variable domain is DGGITQSPKYLFRKEGQNVTLSCEQNLNHDAMYWYRQDPGQGLRLIYYSQIVNDFQKGDIAEGYSVSREKKESFPLTVTSAQKNPTAFYLCASSTPTSGRAGEQFFGPGTRLTVL.

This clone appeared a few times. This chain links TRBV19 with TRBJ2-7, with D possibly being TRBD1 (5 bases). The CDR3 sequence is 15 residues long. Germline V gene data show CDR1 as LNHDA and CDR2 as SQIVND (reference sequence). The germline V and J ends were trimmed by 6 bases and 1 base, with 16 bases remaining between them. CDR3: CASSPLAGRSYEQYF. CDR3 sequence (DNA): TGTGCCAGTAGCCCCCTGGCAGGGCGGTCCTACGAGCAGTACTTC.

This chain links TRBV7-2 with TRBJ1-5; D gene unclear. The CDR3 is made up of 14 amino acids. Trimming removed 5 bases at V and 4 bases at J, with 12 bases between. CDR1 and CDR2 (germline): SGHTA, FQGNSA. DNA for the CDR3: TGTGCCAGCAGCACCAGACACGCGAATCAGCCCCAGCATTTT. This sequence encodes CASSTRHANQPQHF.

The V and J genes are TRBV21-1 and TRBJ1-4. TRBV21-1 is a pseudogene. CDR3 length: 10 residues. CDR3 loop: CASSSRRYGF. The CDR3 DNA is TGTGCCAGCAGCTCCCGGCGGTATGGTTTT.

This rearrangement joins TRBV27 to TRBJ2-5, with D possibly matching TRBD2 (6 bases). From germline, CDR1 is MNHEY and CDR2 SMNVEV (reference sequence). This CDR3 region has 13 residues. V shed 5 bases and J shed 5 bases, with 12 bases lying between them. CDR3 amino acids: CASSTRDSETQYF. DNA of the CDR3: TGTGCCAGCAGTACCCGGGACTCGGAGACCCAGTACTTC.